This TCR beta chain was identified in a study of T cells in Graves' hyperthyroidism and ophthalmopathy. The CDR3 is made up of 15 amino acids. Germline assignment: CDR1 KGHSH and CDR2 LQKENI. Deletions cut 1 base from V and 3 bases from J, with 9 bases between. Amplified TCR beta CDR3 regions derived from RNA transcripts. HTBI primers were the set used in a first-round RT-PCR of the TCR CDR3. TCRdb independently ran MiXCR on the multiplex PCR reads; one entry per CDR3 protein. Of approximately 500,000 distinct CDR3 sequences detected, 46% appear once; the ten largest clones hold more than 7%. V and J are TRBV18 and TRBJ1-4, with D unresolved. The receptor was isolated from a woman aged 18-29 years with Graves' hyperthyroidism. What was sequenced was peripheral blood or thyroid tissue (not recorded which). CDR3 sequence (DNA): TGTGCCAGCTCACCACAGGCGGAGCCTAATGAAAAACTGTTTTTT. Amino acid sequence: CASSPQAEPNEKLFF.